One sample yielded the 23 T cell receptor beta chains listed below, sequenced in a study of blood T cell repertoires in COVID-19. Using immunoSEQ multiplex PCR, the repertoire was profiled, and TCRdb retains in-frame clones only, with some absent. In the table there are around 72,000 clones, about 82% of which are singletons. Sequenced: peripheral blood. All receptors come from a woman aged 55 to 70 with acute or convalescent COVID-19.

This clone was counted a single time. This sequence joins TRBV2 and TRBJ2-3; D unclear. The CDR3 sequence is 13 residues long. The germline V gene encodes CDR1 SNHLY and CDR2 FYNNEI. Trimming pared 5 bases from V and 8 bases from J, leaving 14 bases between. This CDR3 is CASSISRSGTQYF. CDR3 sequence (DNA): TGTGCCAGCAGTATCAGTAGGTCGGGTACGCAGTATTTT.

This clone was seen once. The CDR3 bases are TGTGCCAGCAGCTTAACAATGGACACTGAAGCTTTCTTT. Translating it yields CASSLTMDTEAFF. The V call is TRBV7-9, the J call TRBJ1-1; D remains ambiguous. Germline V gene lookup returns CDR1 SEHNR and CDR2 FQNEAQ (reference sequence). The CDR3 totals 13 residues. The V end lost 2 bases, the J end lost 3 bases, and 7 bases lay between the germline ends.

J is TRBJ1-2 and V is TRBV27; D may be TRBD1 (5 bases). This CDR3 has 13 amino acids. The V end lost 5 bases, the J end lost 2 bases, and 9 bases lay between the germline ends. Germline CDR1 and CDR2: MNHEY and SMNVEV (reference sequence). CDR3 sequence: CASSLTGNYGYTF. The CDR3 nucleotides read TGTGCCAGCAGTCTTACAGGCAACTATGGCTACACCTTC.

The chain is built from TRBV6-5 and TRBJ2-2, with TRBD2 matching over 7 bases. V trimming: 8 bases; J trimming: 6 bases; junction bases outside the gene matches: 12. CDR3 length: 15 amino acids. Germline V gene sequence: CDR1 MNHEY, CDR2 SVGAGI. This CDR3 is CASVVGAGVPGELFF. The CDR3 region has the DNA TGTGCCAGCGTGGTAGGGGCGGGGGTACCCGGGGAGCTGTTTTTT.

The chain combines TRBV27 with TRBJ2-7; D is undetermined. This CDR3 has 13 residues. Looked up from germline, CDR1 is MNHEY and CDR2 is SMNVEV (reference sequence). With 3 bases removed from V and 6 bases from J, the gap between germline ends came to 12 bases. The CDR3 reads CASSFAGFGEQYF. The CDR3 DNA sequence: TGTGCCAGCAGTTTTGCCGGGTTCGGCGAGCAGTACTTC.

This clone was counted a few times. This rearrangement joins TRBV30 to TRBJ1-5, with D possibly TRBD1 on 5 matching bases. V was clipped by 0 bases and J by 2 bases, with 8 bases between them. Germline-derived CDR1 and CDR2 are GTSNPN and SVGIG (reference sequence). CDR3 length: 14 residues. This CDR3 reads CAWSVKGGNQPQHF. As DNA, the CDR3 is TGTGCCTGGAGTGTAAAAGGGGGCAATCAGCCCCAGCATTTT.

CDR3 sequence reads: CASRGDRGNSPLHF. For the CDR3, the DNA is TGTGCCTCCAGGGGGGACAGGGGTAATTCACCCCTCCACTTT. The rearrangement uses TRBV30 and TRBJ1-6; 10 positions agree with TRBD1. With 7 bases clipped from V and 6 bases from J, the junction kept 6 bases outside the gene matches. The germline V gene encodes CDR1 GTSNPN and CDR2 SVGIG (reference sequence). The CDR3 has 14 residues. Based on the CDR3 plus reference TRBV30 and TRBJ1-6, the full variable domain is SQTIHQWPATLVQPVGSPLSLECTVEGTSNPNLYWYRQAAGRGLQLLFYSVGIGQISSEVPQNLSASRPQDRQFILSSKKLLLSDSGFYLCASRGDRGNSPLHFGNGTRLTVT.

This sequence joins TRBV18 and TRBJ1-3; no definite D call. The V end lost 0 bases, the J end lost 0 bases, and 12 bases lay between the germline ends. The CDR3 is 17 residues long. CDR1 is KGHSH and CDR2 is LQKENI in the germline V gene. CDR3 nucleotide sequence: TGTGCCAGCTCACCACCGGTTATAGGGAGCTCTGGAAACACCATATATTTT. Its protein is CASSPPVIGSSGNTIYF. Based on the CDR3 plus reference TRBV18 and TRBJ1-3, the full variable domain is NAGVMQNPRHLVRRRGQEARLRCSPMKGHSHVYWYRQLPEEGLKFMVYLQKENIIDESGMPKERFSAEFPKEGPSILRIQQVVRGDSAAYFCASSPPVIGSSGNTIYFGEGSWLTVV.

DNA for the CDR3: TGTGCCAGCAGCTTAGATCGTCCCGGTTACAATGAGCAGTTCTTC. It specifies CASSLDRPGYNEQFF. The chain carries TRBV11-2 and TRBJ2-1; unclear D gene. There are 15 residues in the CDR3. Germline V gene sequence: CDR1 SGHAT, CDR2 FQNNGV. Trimming took off 0 bases at V and 4 bases at J, with 10 bases between the two ends.

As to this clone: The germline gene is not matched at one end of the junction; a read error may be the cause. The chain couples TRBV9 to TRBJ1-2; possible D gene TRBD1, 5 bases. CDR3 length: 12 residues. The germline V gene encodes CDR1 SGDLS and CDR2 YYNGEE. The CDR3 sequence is CASSVVGTPLAF. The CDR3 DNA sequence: TGTGCCAGCAGCGTAGTGGGGACTCCTTTGGCCTTC.

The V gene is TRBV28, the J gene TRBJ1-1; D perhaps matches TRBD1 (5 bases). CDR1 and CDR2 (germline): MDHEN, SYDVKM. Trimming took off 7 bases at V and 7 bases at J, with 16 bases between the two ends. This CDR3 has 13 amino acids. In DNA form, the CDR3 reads TGTGCCAGCACCGTTTCCCAGGGATTTGAAGCTTTCTTT. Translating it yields CASTVSQGFEAFF.

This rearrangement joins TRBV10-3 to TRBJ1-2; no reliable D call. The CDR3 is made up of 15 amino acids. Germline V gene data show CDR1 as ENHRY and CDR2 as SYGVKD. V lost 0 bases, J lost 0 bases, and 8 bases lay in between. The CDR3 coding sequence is TGTGCCATCAGTGAGTCTAGCCAGACTAACTATGGCTACACCTTC. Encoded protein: CAISESSQTNYGYTF.

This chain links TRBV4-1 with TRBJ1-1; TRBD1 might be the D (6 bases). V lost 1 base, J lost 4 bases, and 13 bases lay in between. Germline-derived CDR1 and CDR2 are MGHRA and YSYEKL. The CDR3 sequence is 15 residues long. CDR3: CASSQVPGVVTEAFF. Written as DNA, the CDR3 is TGCGCCAGCAGCCAAGTCCCAGGGGTGGTCACTGAAGCTTTCTTT.

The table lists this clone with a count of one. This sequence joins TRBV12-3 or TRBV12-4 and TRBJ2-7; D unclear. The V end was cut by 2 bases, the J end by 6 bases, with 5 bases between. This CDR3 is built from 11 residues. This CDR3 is CASSLLAEQYF. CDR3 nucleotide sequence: TGTGCCAGCAGTTTACTGGCCGAGCAGTACTTC.

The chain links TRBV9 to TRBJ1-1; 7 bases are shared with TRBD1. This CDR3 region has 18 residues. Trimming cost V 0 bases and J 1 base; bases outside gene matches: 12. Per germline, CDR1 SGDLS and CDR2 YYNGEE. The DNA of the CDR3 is TGTGCCAGCAGCGTAGGGGTCGGCCGCGACAGGGCGAACACTGAAGCTTTCTTT. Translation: CASSVGVGRDRANTEAFF.

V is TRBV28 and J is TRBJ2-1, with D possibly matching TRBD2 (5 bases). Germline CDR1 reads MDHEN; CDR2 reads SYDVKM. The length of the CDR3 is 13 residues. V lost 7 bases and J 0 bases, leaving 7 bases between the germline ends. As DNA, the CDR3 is TGTGCCAGCACGGGGTCCTCCTACAATGAGCAGTTCTTC. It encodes CASTGSSYNEQFF.

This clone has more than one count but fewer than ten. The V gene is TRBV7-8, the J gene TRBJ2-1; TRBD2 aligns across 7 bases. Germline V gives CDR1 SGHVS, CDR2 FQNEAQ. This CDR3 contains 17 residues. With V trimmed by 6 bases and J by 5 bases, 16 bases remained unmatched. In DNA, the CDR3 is TGTGCCAGCAGTTCCTCCTTCCTCGGGACTATAAACAATGAGCAGTTCTTC. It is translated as CASSSSFLGTINNEQFF.

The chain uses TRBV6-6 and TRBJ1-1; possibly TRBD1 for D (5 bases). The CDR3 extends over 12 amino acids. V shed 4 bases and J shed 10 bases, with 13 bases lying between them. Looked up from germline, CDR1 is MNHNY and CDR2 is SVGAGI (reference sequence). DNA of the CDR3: TGTGCCAGCAGTTTAGGAGACAGAGGAGCTTTCTTT. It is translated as CASSLGDRGAFF.

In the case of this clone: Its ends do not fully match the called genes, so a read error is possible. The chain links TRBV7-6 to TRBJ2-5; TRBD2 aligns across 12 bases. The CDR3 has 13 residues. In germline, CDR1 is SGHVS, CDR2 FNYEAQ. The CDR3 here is CASSPQSGLAGNF. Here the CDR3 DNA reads TGTGCCAGCAGCCCCCAATCAGGACTAGCGGGGAACTTC.

CDR3 sequence (DNA): TGTGCCAGCAAGGGTAGCGGGGGCCTATTGGGCACAGATACGCAGTATTTT. Residues: CASKGSGGLLGTDTQYF. The chain recombines TRBV27 with TRBJ2-3, with TRBD2 matching 9 bases. CDR3 length: 17 amino acids. CDR1 is MNHEY and CDR2 is SMNVEV in the germline V gene (reference sequence). The junction had 12 bases not matched to a gene; V was cut back by 7 bases and J by 1 base.

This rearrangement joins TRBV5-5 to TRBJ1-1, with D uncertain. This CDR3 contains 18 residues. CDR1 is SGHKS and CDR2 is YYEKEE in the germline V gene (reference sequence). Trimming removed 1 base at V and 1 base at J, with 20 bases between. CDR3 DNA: TGTGCCAGCAGCTTGTTTCTTCCCCTGGGGAGGGCGAACACTGAAGCTTTCTTT. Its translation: CASSLFLPLGRANTEAFF.

DNA of the CDR3: TGCGCCAGCAGCGGGGACTGGAACACTGAAGCTTTCTTT. It specifies CASSGDWNTEAFF. The V call is TRBV5-1, the J call TRBJ1-1; the D gene is possibly TRBD1 (5 bases). From germline, CDR1 is SGHRS and CDR2 YFSETQ. Trimming cost V 4 bases and J 1 base, with 8 bases left between them. The CDR3 spans 13 residues.

The chain's CDR3 is CASSSSGNTEAFF. As DNA, the CDR3 is TGTGCCAGCAGCTCCTCAGGGAACACTGAAGCTTTCTTT. The chain uses TRBV6-1 and TRBJ1-1; D gene ambiguous. V was cut by 6 bases and J by 1 base, with 9 bases left in between. This CDR3 is built from 13 residues. The V gene's germline CDR1 is MNHNS and CDR2 SASEGT.